This TCR beta chain originates from a study of blood T cell repertoires in COVID-19. About the research overall: Sources were T cells, B-cell-depleted T cells, or PBMCs; the material itself was cDNA or gDNA.

The authors' processing: Cell counts per sample came from amplifying reference gene primers. The method was immunoSEQ multiplex PCR; TCRdb's version includes in-frame clones alone and lacks a portion of them. The V and J calls and the clone size are those of that table, but D and trimming were determined from the DNA. Here the sample spans approximately 150,000 clones, approximately 86% being singletons. The sequenced material came from peripheral blood. The TCR sequence derives from a woman aged 50 to 65 with acute or convalescent COVID-19.

This CDR3 is CASRTGVNTEAFF. The CDR3 DNA reads TGCGCCAGCAGGACGGGGGTGAACACTGAAGCTTTCTTT. V and J are TRBV5-1 and TRBJ1-1, with D possibly being TRBD1 (5 bases). V was trimmed by 5 bases and J by 0 bases, leaving 8 bases between them. This CDR3 has 13 amino acids. The germline V gene has CDR1 SGHRS and CDR2 YFSETQ.